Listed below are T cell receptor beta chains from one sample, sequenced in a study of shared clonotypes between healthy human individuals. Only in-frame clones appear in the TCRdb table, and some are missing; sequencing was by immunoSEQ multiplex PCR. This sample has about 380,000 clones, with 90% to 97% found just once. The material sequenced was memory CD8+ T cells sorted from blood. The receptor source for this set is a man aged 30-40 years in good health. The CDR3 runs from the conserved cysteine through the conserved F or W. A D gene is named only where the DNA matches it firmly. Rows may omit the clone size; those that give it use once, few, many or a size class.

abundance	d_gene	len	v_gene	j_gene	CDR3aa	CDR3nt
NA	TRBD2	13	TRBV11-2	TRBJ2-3	CASSFRTRDTQYF	TGTGCCAGCAGCTTTAGGACTAGAGATACGCAGTATTTT
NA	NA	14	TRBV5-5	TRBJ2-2	CASSLGGNTGELFF	TGTGCCAGCAGCTTAGGCGGGAACACCGGGGAGCTGTTTTTT
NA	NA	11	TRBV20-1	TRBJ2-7	CSASPDYEQYF	TGCAGTGCTAGCCCCGACTACGAGCAGTACTTC
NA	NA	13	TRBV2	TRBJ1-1	CASSQDLNTEAFF	TGTGCCAGCTCACAGGATCTGAACACTGAAGCTTTCTTT
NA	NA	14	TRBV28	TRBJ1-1	CASSLEGGDTEAFF	TGTGCCAGCAGTTTAGAGGGAGGGGACACTGAAGCTTTCTTT
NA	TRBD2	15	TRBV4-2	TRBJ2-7	CASSQGLAASYEQYF	TGTGCCAGCAGCCAAGGACTAGCGGCATCCTACGAGCAGTACTTC
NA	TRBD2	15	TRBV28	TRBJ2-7	CASSLLGGGAYEQYF	TGTGCCAGCAGCCTACTCGGGGGAGGGGCCTACGAGCAGTACTTC
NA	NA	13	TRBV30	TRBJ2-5	CAWSGRFQETQYF	TGTGCCTGGAGTGGTAGATTCCAAGAGACCCAGTACTTC
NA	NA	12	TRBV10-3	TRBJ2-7	CAISESSYEQYF	TGTGCCATCAGTGAGTCATCCTACGAGCAGTACTTC
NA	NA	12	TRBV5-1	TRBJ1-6	CASRQINSPLHF	TGCGCCAGCAGACAGATTAATTCACCCCTCCACTTT
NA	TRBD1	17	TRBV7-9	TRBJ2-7	CASSLGSGTESSYEQYF	TGTGCCAGCAGCTTAGGATCCGGGACAGAAAGCTCCTACGAGCAGTACTTC
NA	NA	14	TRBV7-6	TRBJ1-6	CASSLGQGSSPLHF	TGTGCCAGCAGCTTAGGGCAGGGGAGTTCACCCCTCCACTTT
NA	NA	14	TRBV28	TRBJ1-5	CASSSNLGNQPQHF	TGTGCCAGCAGCTCGAATTTAGGGAATCAGCCCCAGCATTTT
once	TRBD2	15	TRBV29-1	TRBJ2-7	CSVGKGLAGLYEQYF	TGCAGCGTTGGCAAGGGACTAGCGGGACTCTACGAGCAGTACTTC
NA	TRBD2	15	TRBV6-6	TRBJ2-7	CASLNSGRALGEQYF	TGTGCCAGCCTCAATAGCGGGAGGGCCCTCGGCGAGCAGTACTTC
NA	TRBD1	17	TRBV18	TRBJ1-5	CASSRGRTGTADQPQHF	TGTGCCAGCTCACGGGGGCGTACTGGGACAGCAGATCAGCCCCAGCATTTT
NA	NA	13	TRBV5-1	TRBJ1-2	CASSPQGNYGYTF	TGCGCCAGCAGCCCCCAGGGGAACTATGGCTACACCTTC
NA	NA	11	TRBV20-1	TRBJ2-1	CSAPRNHEQFF	TGCAGTGCCCCAAGAAACCATGAGCAGTTCTTC
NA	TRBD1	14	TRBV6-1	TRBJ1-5	CASTGTGNNQPQHF	TGTGCCAGCACCGGGACAGGGAACAATCAGCCCCAGCATTTT
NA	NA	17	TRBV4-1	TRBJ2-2	CASSQEGGSPRKRELFF	TGCGCCAGCAGCCAAGAAGGTGGGAGTCCGAGAAAGCGGGAGCTGTTTTTT
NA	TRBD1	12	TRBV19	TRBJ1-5	CASGQGNQPQHF	TGTGCCAGCGGACAGGGGAATCAGCCCCAGCATTTT
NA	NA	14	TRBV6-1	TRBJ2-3	CASSVLLGPDTQYF	TGTGCCAGCAGTGTCCTGCTTGGCCCAGATACGCAGTATTTT
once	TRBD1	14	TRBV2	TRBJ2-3	CASSPPGTGDTQYF	TGTGCCAGCAGTCCGCCGGGGACAGGAGATACGCAGTATTTT
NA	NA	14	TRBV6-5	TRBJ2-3	CASRYRFSTDTQYF	TGTGCCAGCAGGTACAGATTTAGCACAGATACGCAGTATTTT
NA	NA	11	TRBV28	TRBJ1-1	CASSFPTEAFF	TGTGCCAGCAGTTTTCCCACTGAAGCTTTCTTT
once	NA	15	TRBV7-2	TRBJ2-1	CASSLEIYYYNEQFF	TGTGCCAGCAGCTTAGAAATTTATTACTACAATGAGCAGTTCTTC
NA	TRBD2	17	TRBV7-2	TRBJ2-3	CASSPSFGREFTDTQYF	TGTGCCAGCAGCCCTAGCTTCGGGCGGGAGTTCACAGATACGCAGTATTTT
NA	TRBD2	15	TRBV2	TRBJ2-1	CASSPSGSSYNEQFF	TGTGCCAGCAGTCCTAGCGGGAGCTCCTACAATGAGCAGTTCTTC
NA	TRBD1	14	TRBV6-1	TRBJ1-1	CASSYRTGNTEAFF	TGTGCCAGCAGTTATCGGACAGGGAACACTGAAGCTTTCTTT
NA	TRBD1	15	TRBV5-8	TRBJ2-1	CASSLADRGGGEQFF	TGTGCCAGCAGCTTGGCCGACAGGGGGGGAGGTGAGCAGTTCTTC
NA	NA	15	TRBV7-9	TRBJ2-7	CASNLVRGRSYEQYF	TGTGCCAGCAACTTAGTTCGGGGGAGATCCTACGAGCAGTACTTC
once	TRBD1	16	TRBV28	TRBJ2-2	CASSRGTGGNTGELFF	TGTGCCAGCAGCCGAGGGACAGGGGGGAACACCGGGGAGCTGTTTTTT
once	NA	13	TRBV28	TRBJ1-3	CASTFGGGNTIYF	TGTGCCAGCACCTTTGGCGGCGGAAACACCATATATTTT
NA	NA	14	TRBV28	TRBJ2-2	CASSPGGDTGELFF	TGTGCCAGCAGTCCAGGGGGGGACACCGGGGAGCTGTTTTTT
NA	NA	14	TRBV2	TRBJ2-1	CASSEDGSYNEQFF	TGTGCCAGCAGTGAAGACGGCAGTTACAATGAGCAGTTCTTC
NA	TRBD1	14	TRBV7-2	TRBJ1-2	CASSFGQGGYGYTF	TGTGCCAGCAGCTTCGGACAGGGGGGCTATGGCTACACCTTC
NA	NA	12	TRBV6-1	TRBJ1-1	CASRTANTEAFF	TGTGCCAGCAGGACGGCGAACACTGAAGCTTTCTTT
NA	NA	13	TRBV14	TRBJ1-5	CASSQGTNQPQHF	TGTGCCAGCAGCCAGGGGACGAATCAGCCCCAGCATTTT
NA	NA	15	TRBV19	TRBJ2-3	CASSISAASTDTQYF	TGTGCCAGTAGTATATCCGCCGCCAGCACAGATACGCAGTATTTT
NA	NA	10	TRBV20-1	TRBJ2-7	CSAVQYEQYF	TGCAGTGCCGTACAGTACGAGCAGTACTTC
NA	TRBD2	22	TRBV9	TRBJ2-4	CASSVVNSGRTSPVLAKNIQYF	TGTGCCAGCAGCGTAGTAAATAGCGGGAGGACATCACCCGTATTAGCCAAAAACATTCAGTACTTC
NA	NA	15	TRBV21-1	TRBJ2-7	CASSKDGKEDGEQYF	TGTGCCAGCAGCAAAGATGGGAAGGAAGATGGCGAGCAGTACTTC
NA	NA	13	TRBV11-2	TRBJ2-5	CASSYDGEETQYF	TGTGCCAGCAGCTATGACGGGGAAGAGACCCAGTACTTC
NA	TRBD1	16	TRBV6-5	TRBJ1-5	CASSLLATGPNQPQHF	TGTGCCAGCAGTTTGTTGGCGACAGGGCCCAACCAGCCCCAGCATTTT
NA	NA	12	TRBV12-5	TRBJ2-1	CASGDSYNEQFF	TGTGCTAGTGGGGACTCCTACAATGAGCAGTTCTTC
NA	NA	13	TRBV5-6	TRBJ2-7	CASSFFGIYEQYF	TGTGCCAGCAGCTTTTTCGGGATCTACGAGCAGTACTTC
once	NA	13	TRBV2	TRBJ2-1	CASSEADPRGQFF	TGTGCCAGCAGTGAGGCGGATCCGAGGGGGCAGTTCTTC
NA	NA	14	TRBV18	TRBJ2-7	CASSPSRNLYEQYF	TGTGCCAGCTCACCCAGCAGGAACCTCTACGAGCAGTACTTC
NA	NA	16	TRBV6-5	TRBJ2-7	CASSYSKAHGGNEQYF	TGTGCCAGCAGTTACTCGAAAGCCCACGGAGGGAACGAGCAGTACTTC
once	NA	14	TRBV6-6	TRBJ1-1	CASSYPQRNTEAFF	TGTGCCAGCAGTTACCCCCAGAGGAACACTGAAGCTTTCTTT
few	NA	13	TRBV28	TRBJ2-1	CASSWDTYNEQFF	TGTGCCAGCAGTTGGGACACCTACAATGAGCAGTTCTTC
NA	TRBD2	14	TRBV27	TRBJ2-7	CASSFSSGRYEQYF	TGTGCCAGCAGTTTCTCGAGCGGGAGGTACGAGCAGTACTTC
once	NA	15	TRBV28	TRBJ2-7	CASSLSAGASYEQYF	TGTGCCAGCAGTTTATCGGCGGGGGCCTCCTACGAGCAGTACTTC
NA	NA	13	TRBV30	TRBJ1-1	CAWSVEGNTEAFF	TGTGCCTGGAGTGTAGAGGGGAACACTGAAGCTTTCTTT
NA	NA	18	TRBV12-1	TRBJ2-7	CASRIKPSRRNNAYEQYF	TGTGCCAGCAGAATAAAACCCAGTCGGCGGAACAATGCCTACGAGCAGTACTTC
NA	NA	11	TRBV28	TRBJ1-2	CASSMGHGYTF	TGTGCCAGCAGTATGGGGCATGGCTACACCTTC
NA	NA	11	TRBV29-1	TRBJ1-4	CSVVGGGKLFF	TGCAGCGTTGTAGGGGGGGGAAAACTGTTTTTT
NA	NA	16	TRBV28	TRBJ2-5	CASSFPPRDYQETQYF	TGTGCCAGCAGTTTCCCTCCCCGGGACTACCAAGAGACCCAGTACTTC
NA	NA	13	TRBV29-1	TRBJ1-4	CSVARTTNEKLFF	TGCAGCGTTGCCAGAACAACTAATGAAAAACTGTTTTTT